In its sample, the clone carrying this TCR beta chain was seen once. The antigen is not known. Primed by a sample-barcoded 5' primer and a J-beta primer mix, a second PCR proceeded for about 6 to 11 cycles. TCRdb fed the 5' RACE reads into MiXCR, producing one record per CDR3 protein. The sample has approximately 360,000 distinct CDR3 sequences, approximately 52% seen once. This record comes from a study of blood T cells in healthy people across ages. Study-wide results and limits: Diversity figures derived from one million T cells were judged to underestimate the true value. Possibly, changes in expanded clonotypes were confounded because donor CMV status was unknown.

There were healthy Caucasian individuals from Russia, aged roughly 6 to 90, serving as donors. The CDR3 runs 15 residues. Trimming removed 2 bases at V and 6 bases at J, with 15 bases between. Looked up from germline, CDR1 is MDHEN and CDR2 is SYDVKM. The gene calls are TRBV28 and TRBJ2-3, with D possibly TRBD1 on 5 matching bases. The sequence derives from a man in his 60s in good health. Sequencing input: blood. This chain's CDR3 is CASSLVDPSGDTQYF. The CDR3, as DNA: TGTGCCAGCAGTTTAGTGGACCCATCAGGGGATACGCAGTATTTT.